Measured by frequency, the clone carrying this TCR beta chain is medium-sized. What it binds is unknown. The data belong to a study of CXCR3-negative and CXCR3-positive naive CD8 T cells. In the study overall: Each library gave roughly 1.6 +/- 0.3 million of approximately 140 million TRB reads.

It was by 5' RACE with UMI labels that the TRB cDNA libraries were prepared. TCRdb processed the 5' RACE reads again and assigns one entry to each CDR3 protein, with no DNA. The table for this sample gives some 9,100 distinct CDR3 sequences. Points from the study as a whole: Naive cells with CXCR3 showed TRB CDR3s that were more hydrophobic than those in CXCR3-negative naive cells.

Germline V gives CDR1 LGHNT, CDR2 FRNRAP. The CDR3 length is 19 residues. CD45RO-CCR7+CD27+CD95- expression identified naive CD8+ T cells. Sequencing was done on a sample of naive CXCR3- CD8+ T cells from blood. Described subset: CD45RO-CCR7+CD27+CD95- naive CD8+ T cells lacking CXCR3 (TNR3-). The gene calls are TRBV12-5 and TRBJ1-6; the D call of TRBD1 rests on TCRdb alone, since no DNA is present to check it. The receptor comes from a human donor in good health. Some clones in this sample may be carry-over from other donors' samples. This CDR3 reads CASGLAENRDQPYNSPLHF.